This T cell receptor (beta chain) originates from a study of beta chain features in type 1 diabetes. Study-wide results and limits: All four CD4+ subsets from Type 1 diabetes patients carried moderately but significantly shorter TCRB CDR3s. Naive, central memory and Treg TCRB repertoires seemed to resemble each other more closely in patients than they did in healthy donors. The question left open here concerned HLA type influencing TCRB rearrangement.

Germline V gene data show CDR1 as MNHNS and CDR2 as SASEGT. V was clipped by 6 bases and J by 0 bases, with 8 bases between them. The CDR3 covers 13 residues. The authors reverse transcribed all of the isolated RNA, so sequencing captured expressed TCRB transcripts. Some clones are missing from TCRdb's copy, which holds only in-frame ones; the method was immunoSEQ multiplex PCR. The sample lists roughly 400,000 clones, 9.5% to 10% occurring once. There are a few counts of this clone. Its antigen remains unknown. CD45RO/CCR7/CD25/CD127/CD95/CD27 staining was used to isolate CD4+ naive, central memory, regulatory and stem cell-like memory cells by sorting.

Sequenced material: central memory CD4+ T cells from blood. This TCR derives from a man aged 25 to 40 with type 1 diabetes. The chain couples TRBV6-1 to TRBJ1-1; D is unclear. For the CDR3, the DNA is TGTGCCAGCAGGGCAGAGGTGAACACTGAAGCTTTCTTT. This sequence encodes CASRAEVNTEAFF.